What follows describes a single TCR beta chain. Its antigen is not identified. The entry originates in a study of CXCR3-negative and CXCR3-positive naive CD8 T cells. Study conclusions and caveats: Comparison of naive cells showed more hydrophobic TRB CDR3s in CXCR3-positive than in CXCR3-negative naive cells.

Germline CDR1 and CDR2: MRHNA and SNTAGT. This CDR3 comprises 15 residues. Libraries of TRB cDNA were made by 5' RACE and carried UMIs. TCRdb reanalyzed the 5' RACE reads, giving one entry per CDR3 protein sequence and no DNA. Here the sample table reports more than 20,000 distinct CDR3 sequences. The sequenced sample was naive CXCR3- CD8+ T cells from blood. Subset here: CD45RO-CCR7+CD27+CD95- naive CD8+ T cells lacking CXCR3 (TNR3-). This clonotype was obtained from a human donor in good health. Some clones in this sample may be carry-over from other donors' samples. J is TRBJ2-1 and V is TRBV6-4; TCRdb lists TRBD1, though no DNA is available to test this call. This CDR3 is CASSDRYRGYNEQFF.